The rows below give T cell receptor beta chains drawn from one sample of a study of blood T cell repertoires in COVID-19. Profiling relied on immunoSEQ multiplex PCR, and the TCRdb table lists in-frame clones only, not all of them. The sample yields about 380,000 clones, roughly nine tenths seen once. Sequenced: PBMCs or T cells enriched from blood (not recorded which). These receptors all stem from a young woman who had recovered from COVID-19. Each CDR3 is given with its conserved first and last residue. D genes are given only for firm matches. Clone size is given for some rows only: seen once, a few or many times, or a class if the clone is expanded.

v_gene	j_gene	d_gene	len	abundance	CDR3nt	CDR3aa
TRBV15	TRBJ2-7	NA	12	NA	TGTGCCACCAGCAGAGACGCCTACGAGCAGTACTTC	CATSRDAYEQYF
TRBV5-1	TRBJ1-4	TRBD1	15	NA	TGCGCCAGCAGCGTCAGGGGGCAAGTGAGTGAAAAACTGTTTTTT	CASSVRGQVSEKLFF
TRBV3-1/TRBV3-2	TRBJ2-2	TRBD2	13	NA	TGTGCCAGCAGCCTCCTAGCGGCCGGGGAGCTGTTTTTT	CASSLLAAGELFF
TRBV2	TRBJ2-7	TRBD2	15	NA	TGTGCCAGCAGTGAATTACTAGCGGGTGGGTACGAGCAGTACTTC	CASSELLAGGYEQYF
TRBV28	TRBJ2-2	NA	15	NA	TGTGCCAGCAGCCCTACGACAGAGAACACCGGGGAGCTGTTTTTT	CASSPTTENTGELFF
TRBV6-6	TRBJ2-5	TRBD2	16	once	TGTGCCACTCTAGCGGGGGGGCGGACGGGTGGAGAGACCCAGTACTTC	CATLAGGRTGGETQYF
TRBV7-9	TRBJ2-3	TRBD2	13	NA	TGTGCCAGCAGCTCCCTGACTAGCGCTACGCAGTATTTT	CASSSLTSATQYF
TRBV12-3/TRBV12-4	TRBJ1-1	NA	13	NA	TGTGCCAGCAGTACAGGGCATAACACTGAAGCTTTCTTT	CASSTGHNTEAFF
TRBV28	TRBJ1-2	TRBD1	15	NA	TGTGCCAGCAGTTCACCGGGACAGGGTTTAGTTGGCTACACCTTC	CASSSPGQGLVGYTF
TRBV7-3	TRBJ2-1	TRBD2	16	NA	TGTGCCAGCAGCCTATCGGGACTAGCGGTTTACAATGAGCAGTTCTTC	CASSLSGLAVYNEQFF
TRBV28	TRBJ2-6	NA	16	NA	TGTGCCAGCAGTCCCAACAGGGGAGGAGGGGCCAACGTCCTGACTTTC	CASSPNRGGGANVLTF
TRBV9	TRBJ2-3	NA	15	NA	TGTGCCAGCAGCGCCGAGGACACTTACACAGATACGCAGTATTTT	CASSAEDTYTDTQYF
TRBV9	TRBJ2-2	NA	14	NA	TGTGCCAGCAGCGTAGCTACGAGCACCGGGGAGCTGTTTTTT	CASSVATSTGELFF
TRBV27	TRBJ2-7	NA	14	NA	TGTGCCAGCAGTTTGGGCAACGCCCCATACGAGCAGTACTTC	CASSLGNAPYEQYF
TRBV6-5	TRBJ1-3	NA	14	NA	TGTGCCAGCAATACAGGGCTCTCTGGAAACACCATATATTTT	CASNTGLSGNTIYF
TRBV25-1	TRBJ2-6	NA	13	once	TGTGCCAGCACACGGTCTGGGGCCAACGTCCTGACTTTC	CASTRSGANVLTF
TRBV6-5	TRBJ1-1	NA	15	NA	TGTGCCAGCAGTTACTATGGCAGGGCTCACACTGAAGCTTTCTTT	CASSYYGRAHTEAFF
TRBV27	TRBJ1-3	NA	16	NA	TGTGCCAGCAGTCCCCGCATCGAACTCTCTGGAAACACCATATATTTT	CASSPRIELSGNTIYF
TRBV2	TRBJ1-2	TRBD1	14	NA	TGTGCCAGTGGAGGGACAGGGGGGAACTATGGCTACACCTTC	CASGGTGGNYGYTF
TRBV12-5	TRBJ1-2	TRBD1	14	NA	TGTGCTAGTGGACCCGGGACAGGGCAATCAGGCTACACCTTC	CASGPGTGQSGYTF
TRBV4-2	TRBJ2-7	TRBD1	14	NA	TGTGCCAGCAGCTCCCAGGGGGTCACCTACGAGCAGTACTTC	CASSSQGVTYEQYF
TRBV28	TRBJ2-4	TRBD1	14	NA	TGTGCCAGCAGGCCCGGGACAGGGGAAAACATTCAGTACTTC	CASRPGTGENIQYF
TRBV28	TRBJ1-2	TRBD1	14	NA	TGTGCCAGCAGTTCCGGACAGGGGGCGGATGGCTACACCTTC	CASSSGQGADGYTF
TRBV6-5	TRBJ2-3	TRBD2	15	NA	TGTGCCAGCAGTGACTCAGCGGGAGTGACAGATACGCAGTATTTT	CASSDSAGVTDTQYF
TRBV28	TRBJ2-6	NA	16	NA	TGTGCCAGCAGTTTTGAGGCTCCGGGTGGGGCCAACGTCCTGACTTTC	CASSFEAPGGANVLTF
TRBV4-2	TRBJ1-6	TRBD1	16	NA	TGTGCCAGCAGCCACCAACCCGGGACAGAGAATTCACCCCTCCACTTT	CASSHQPGTENSPLHF
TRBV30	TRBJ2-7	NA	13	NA	TGTGCCTGGAGTGGGAGTGGGTCCTACGAGCAGTACTTC	CAWSGSGSYEQYF